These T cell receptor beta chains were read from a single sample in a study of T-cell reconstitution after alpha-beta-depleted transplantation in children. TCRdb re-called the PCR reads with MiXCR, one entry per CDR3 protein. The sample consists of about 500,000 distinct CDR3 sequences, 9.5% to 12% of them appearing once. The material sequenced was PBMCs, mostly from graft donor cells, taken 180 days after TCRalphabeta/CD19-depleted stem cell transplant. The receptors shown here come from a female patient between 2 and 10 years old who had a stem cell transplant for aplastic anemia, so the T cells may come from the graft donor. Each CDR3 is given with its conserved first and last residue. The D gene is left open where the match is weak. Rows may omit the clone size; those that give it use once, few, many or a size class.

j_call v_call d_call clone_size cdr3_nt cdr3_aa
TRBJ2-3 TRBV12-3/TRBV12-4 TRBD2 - TGTGCCAGCAGCCGGGGACTAGCGGGTAGCACAGATACGCAGTATTTT CASSRGLAGSTDTQYF
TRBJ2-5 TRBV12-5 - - TGTGCTACAACCTCGGAGACAAACAAGTACCAAGAGACCCAGTACTTC CATTSETNKYQETQYF
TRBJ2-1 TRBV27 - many TGTGCCAGCAGTCGGCAGGTGGGCTCCTACAATGAGCAGTTCTTC CASSRQVGSYNEQFF
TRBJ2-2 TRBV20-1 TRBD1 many TGCAGTGCTAGCTGGGGACAGGGGCACACCGGGGAGCTGTTTTTT CSASWGQGHTGELFF
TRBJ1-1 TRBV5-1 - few TGCGCCAGCAGCGAGGTTCTAAGAGGAGAGCAAGCTTTCTTT CASSEVLRGEQAFF
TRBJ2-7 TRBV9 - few TGTGCCAGCAGCGCAAGCCGTGGGGGCCACGAGCAGTACTTC CASSASRGGHEQYF
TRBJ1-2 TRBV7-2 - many TGTGCCAGCAGCCCCGAACCTAACTATGGCTACACCTTC CASSPEPNYGYTF
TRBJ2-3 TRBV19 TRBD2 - TGTGCCAGTAGTATGAGTAGCGGGAGGCCAGATACGCAGTATTTT CASSMSSGRPDTQYF
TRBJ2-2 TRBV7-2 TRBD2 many TGTGCCAGCAGTCCGCGTAGAGCGGGAGGGCCGACCGGGGAGCTGTTTTTT CASSPRRAGGPTGELFF
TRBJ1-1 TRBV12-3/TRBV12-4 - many TGTGCCAGCAGTAAGCCCCAGACTGAAGCTTTCTTT CASSKPQTEAFF
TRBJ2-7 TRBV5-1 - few TGCGCCAGCAGCTTGGCCAGATTGCTGGAGGGGACCTACGAGCAGTACTTC CASSLARLLEGTYEQYF
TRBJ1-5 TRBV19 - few TGTGCCAGTCTCGGTCCACCAGGCCAGAGCAATCAGCCCCAGCATTTT CASLGPPGQSNQPQHF
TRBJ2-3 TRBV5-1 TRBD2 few TGCGCCAGCAGCTTGAATGGACTAGCGGGTGCAGATACGCAGTATTTT CASSLNGLAGADTQYF
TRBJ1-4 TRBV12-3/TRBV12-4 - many TGTGCCAGCCGAGGGGACTCCCATGAAAAACTGTTTTTT CASRGDSHEKLFF
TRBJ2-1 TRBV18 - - TGTGCCAGCTCGCAACTACCCACGTCCTACAATGAGCAGTTCTTC CASSQLPTSYNEQFF
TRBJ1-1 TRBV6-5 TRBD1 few TGTGCCAGCAGTCCCCGACAGGGGCAGAACACTGAAGCTTTCTTT CASSPRQGQNTEAFF
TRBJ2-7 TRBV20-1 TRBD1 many TGCAGTGCTAGGGACAGGGGCGGGTCCTACGAGCAGTACTTC CSARDRGGSYEQYF
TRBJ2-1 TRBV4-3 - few TGCGCCAGCAGCCAAGCCCCCAGGTGGCCGAGCTCCTACAATGAGCAGTTCTTC CASSQAPRWPSSYNEQFF
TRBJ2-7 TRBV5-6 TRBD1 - TGTGCCAGCAGCTTGGGGGACAGGGATGCACGCGAGCAGTACTTC CASSLGDRDAREQYF
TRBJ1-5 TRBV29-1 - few TGCAGCGTTGAGTGGGCTGAAGGCCAGCCCCAGCATTTT CSVEWAEGQPQHF
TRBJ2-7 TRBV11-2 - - TGTGCCAGCAGCTTAGCGGACGGGCCCTACGAGCAGTACTTC CASSLADGPYEQYF
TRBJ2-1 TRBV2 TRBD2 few TGTGCCAGCAGTGAAGCCCTACTAGCGGGAGACTACAATGAGCAGTTCTTC CASSEALLAGDYNEQFF
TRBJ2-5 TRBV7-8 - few TGTGCCAGCAGCTTCCTAGGAGAGACCCAGTACTTC CASSFLGETQYF
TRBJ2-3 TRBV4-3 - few TGCGCCAGCAGCCAGAACGCGTGGGACACACCTAGCACAGATACGCAGTATTTT CASSQNAWDTPSTDTQYF
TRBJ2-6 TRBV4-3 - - TGCGCCAGCAGCCACGGTCCTGGGGGGGCCAACGTCCTGACTTTC CASSHGPGGANVLTF
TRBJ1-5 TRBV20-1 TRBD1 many TGCAGTGCAAGACAGGGAAATGGTGGCAATCAGCCCCAGCATTTT CSARQGNGGNQPQHF
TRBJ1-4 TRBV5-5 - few TGTGCCAGCAGCTTGGGCCTCGGGACTAATGAAAAACTGTTTTTT CASSLGLGTNEKLFF
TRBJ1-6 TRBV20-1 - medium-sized TGCAGTGCTAGAGATCGGGGAAGGGACAATTCACCCCTCCACTTT CSARDRGRDNSPLHF
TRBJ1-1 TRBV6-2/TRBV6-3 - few TGTGCCACCCGAAACAGGATGACGGACACTGAAGCTTTCTTT CATRNRMTDTEAFF
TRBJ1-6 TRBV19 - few TGTGCCAGTAGTATAGCCAGCGGGAATTCACCCCTCCACTTT CASSIASGNSPLHF